This passage covers 15 T cell receptor beta chains from one sample sequenced in a study of blood T cells in healthy people across ages. Combining a sample-barcoded 5' primer with a J-beta primer mix, a second PCR ran for roughly 7 to 12 cycles. From the 5' RACE reads, TCRdb called clonotypes with MiXCR, one entry per CDR3 protein. This repertoire shows some 700,000 distinct CDR3 sequences, about a fifth found once; its top ten account for roughly 22%. Sequencing was carried out using blood. Receptor source: a man in his 70s in good health.

This clonotype came up a few times. The chain links TRBV28 to TRBJ2-2, with 8 bases identical to TRBD1. This CDR3 region has 15 residues. With 4 bases clipped from V and 0 bases from J, the junction kept 1 base outside the gene matches. Germline CDR1 and CDR2: MDHEN and SYDVKM. The CDR3 nucleotides are TGTGCCAGCAGTTCGGGACAGGCGAACACCGGGGAGCTGTTTTTT. Protein: CASSSGQANTGELFF.

This clonotype was seen many times. This chain uses TRBV10-2 with TRBJ2-2, with D perhaps matching TRBD1 (6 bases). Trimming pared 8 bases from V and 1 base from J, leaving 11 bases between. The CDR3 length is 14 residues. Looked up from germline, CDR1 is WSHSY and CDR2 is SAAADI. The CDR3 region is CASRRTENTGELFF. CDR3 nucleotides: TGCGCCAGCCGAAGGACAGAGAACACCGGGGAGCTGTTTTTT.

The chain recombines TRBV27 with TRBJ2-7; D ambiguous. Trimming cost V 3 bases and J 4 bases, with 10 bases left between them. The length of the CDR3 is 13 residues. Per the germline V gene, CDR1 is MNHEY and CDR2 is SMNVEV (reference sequence). CDR3 coding DNA: TGTGCCAGCAGTTTCCCAGGTGAATACGAGCAGTACTTC. Protein: CASSFPGEYEQYF.

In its sample, this clonotype was seen a few times. The chain carries TRBV19 and TRBJ1-4; the D gene is possibly TRBD1 (5 bases). The CDR3 is made up of 16 amino acids. Germline V lookup: CDR1 LNHDA, CDR2 SQIVND (reference sequence). V lost 0 bases and J lost 5, with 13 bases in between. The CDR3 here is CASSIDLRGHNEKLFF. The CDR3 DNA is TGTGCCAGTAGTATAGATCTGAGGGGCCACAATGAAAAACTGTTTTTT.

The V gene is TRBV28, the J gene TRBJ2-5, with a possible D match to TRBD1 (7 bases). The CDR3 consists of 14 residues. Deletions cut 5 bases from V and 5 bases from J, with 15 bases between. CDR1 is MDHEN, CDR2 SYDVKM, per germline. The CDR3 sequence: CASSTTGEVETQYF. CDR3 nucleotide sequence: TGTGCCAGCAGTACAACAGGGGAGGTCGAGACCCAGTACTTC.

V is TRBV20-1 and J is TRBJ2-7; possibly TRBD2 for D (6 bases). The assigned J gene may be wrong: the sequence end matches TRBJ2-1 better. CDR3 size: 13 residues. The germline V gene encodes CDR1 DFQATT and CDR2 SNEGSKA (reference sequence). The DNA for the CDR3 is TGCAGTGCAAAGATCGGAGGGCCCGGTGAGCAGTTCTTC. This encodes CSAKIGGPGEQFF.

The chain joins TRBV14 to TRBJ2-1; 12 nucleotides match TRBD2. CDR1 SGHDN and CDR2 FVKESK come from the germline V gene. V shed 4 bases and J 9 bases; nucleotides not matched to a gene: 4. CDR3 length: 14 amino acids. The CDR3 nucleotides read TGTGCCAGCAGCCCCACTAGCGGGAGGCCTGAGCAGTTCTTC. Residues: CASSPTSGRPEQFF. Together with reference TRBV14 and TRBJ2-1, the CDR3 gives the full variable domain: EAGVTQFPSHSVIEKGQTVTLRCDPISGHDNLYWYRRVMGKEIKFLLHFVKESKQDESGMPNNRFLAERTGGTYSTLKVQPAELEDSGVYFCASSPTSGRPEQFFGPGTRLTVL.

The chain has TRBV6-1 and TRBJ1-1; D ambiguous. This CDR3 spans 12 amino acids. CDR1 and CDR2 from the germline V gene are MNHNS and SASEGT. V was trimmed by 6 bases and J by 6 bases, leaving 11 bases between them. CDR3 coding DNA: TGTGCCAGCAGCGTGGGATTTTCTGAAGCTTTCTTT. It encodes CASSVGFSEAFF.

This clonotype has just a few counts. V and J are TRBV7-2 and TRBJ2-1; 8 bases are a match to TRBD1. There are 15 residues in the CDR3. CDR1 and CDR2 from the germline V gene are SGHTA and FQGNSA. The V segment lost 5 bases and the J segment 6 bases; nucleotides outside the gene matches: 9. CDR3 amino acids: CASSPRTGLGNEQFF. The CDR3 DNA follows: TGTGCCAGCAGCCCACGGACAGGGCTGGGCAATGAGCAGTTCTTC.

This clonotype was detected only once. Because it lacks the conserved phenylalanine or tryptophan at the end, this CDR3 is likely a read error. This chain joins TRBV5-1 and TRBJ1-1; no reliable D call. CDR1 is SGHRS and CDR2 is YFSETQ in the germline V gene. V lost 4 bases and J 1 base, leaving 8 bases between the germline ends. CDR3 size: 13 residues. CDR3 nucleotides: TGCGCCAGCAGCCGCAATGGGAACACTGAAGCTTTCTCT. Translation gives CASSRNGNTEAFS.

In this sample, this clonotype turned up a few times. The chain couples TRBV6-5 to TRBJ2-5, with 11 bases aligning to TRBD2. The DNA end lines up better with TRBJ2-7; the J call may be wrong. This CDR3 region has 14 residues. Per germline, CDR1 MNHEY and CDR2 SVGAGI. CDR3 in amino acids: CASRLAGDYYEQYF. The CDR3 DNA is TGTGCCAGCAGACTAGCGGGGGACTACTACGAGCAGTACTTC.

V gene TRBV6-6 combines with J gene TRBJ1-4; tentative D call: TRBD1 (5 bases). The CDR3 totals 14 residues. Germline V gene data show CDR1 as MNHNY and CDR2 as SVGAGI (reference sequence). With 7 bases removed from V and 5 bases from J, the gap between germline ends came to 14 bases. The CDR3 protein is CASTRGRANEKLFF. CDR3 coding DNA: TGTGCCAGCACCCGAGGCAGGGCGAATGAAAAACTGTTTTTT.

Concerning this clonotype: A much larger clonotype is one base distant, so this may be a read error. A read error is likely, as this CDR3 ends without the conserved phenylalanine or tryptophan. V and J are TRBV24-1 and TRBJ2-3; 9 bases line up with TRBD1. CDR3 length: 15 amino acids. V dropped 4 bases and J dropped 3; count of bases not matched to a gene: 4. Germline lookup yields CDR1 KGHDR and CDR2 SFDVKD. The CDR3: CATSDHGQGTDTQYL. The CDR3 DNA follows: TGTGCCACCAGTGACCACGGACAGGGGACAGATACGCAGTATCTT.

This rearrangement joins TRBV5-1 to TRBJ1-6; D is perhaps TRBD1 (5 bases). From germline, CDR1 is SGHRS and CDR2 YFSETQ. Trimming pared 1 base from V and 2 bases from J, leaving 7 bases between. The CDR3 totals 15 residues. CDR3 DNA sequence: TGCGCCAGCAGCTTGACGGGACCCTATAATTCACCCCTCCACTTT. Protein product: CASSLTGPYNSPLHF.

V gene TRBV27 combines with J gene TRBJ2-5; D ambiguous. Germline-derived CDR1 and CDR2 are MNHEY and SMNVEV (reference sequence). CDR3 length: 14 amino acids. V lost 5 bases and J lost 4, with 14 bases in between. The CDR3 nucleotides are TGTGCCAGCAGTCTAGGTCCATATCCAGAGACCCAGTACTTC. The encoded protein is CASSLGPYPETQYF.